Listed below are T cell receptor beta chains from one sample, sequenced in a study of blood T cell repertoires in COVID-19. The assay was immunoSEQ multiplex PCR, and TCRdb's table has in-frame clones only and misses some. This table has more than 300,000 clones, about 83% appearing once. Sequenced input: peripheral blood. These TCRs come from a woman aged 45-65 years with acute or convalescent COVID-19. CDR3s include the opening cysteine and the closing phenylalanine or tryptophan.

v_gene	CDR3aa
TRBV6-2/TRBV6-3	CASSQGGWVPNTEAFF
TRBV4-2	CASSQRMIGGGVYNEQFF
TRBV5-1	CASSEDRGRGYTF
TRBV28	CASTVGQAYGYTF
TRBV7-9	CASSHRDNEYNEQFF
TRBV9	CASSPLGTSVNTGELFF
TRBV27	CASRGTNYNEQFF
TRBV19	CASTAPSGGTSYEQYF
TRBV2	CASSEARQGGETQYF
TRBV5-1	CASSLLAGGPDEQYF
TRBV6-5	CASTYGQGSNQPQHF
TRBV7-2	CASSLFPLAVIGELFF
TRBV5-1	CASSLGIRLTEAFF
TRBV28	CASSLTASGGVSSYNEQFF
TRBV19	CASTTSAHLGSEQYF
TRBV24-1	CATSDLFQGNEQFF
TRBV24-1	CATSDSTGGETQYF
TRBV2	CASSKLAGNSYEQYF
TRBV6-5	CASSLGRGANYGYTF
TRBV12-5	CASGRSTSVPEQYF
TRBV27	CASSPRLEVNEQFF
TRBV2	CASSRAWGTDTQYF
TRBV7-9	CASSFPRGLKETQYF
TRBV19	CASSTGQNTGELFF